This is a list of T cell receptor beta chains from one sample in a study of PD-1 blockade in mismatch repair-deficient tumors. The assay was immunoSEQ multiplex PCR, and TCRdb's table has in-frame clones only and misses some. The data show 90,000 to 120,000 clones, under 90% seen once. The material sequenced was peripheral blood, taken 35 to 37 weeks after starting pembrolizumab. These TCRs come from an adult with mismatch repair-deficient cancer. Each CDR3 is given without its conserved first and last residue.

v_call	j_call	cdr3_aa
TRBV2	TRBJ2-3	AIGQGEFSQY
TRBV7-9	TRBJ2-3	ASSPQGDSDTQY
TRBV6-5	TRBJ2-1	ASSLHPPNEQF
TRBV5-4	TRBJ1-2	ASSVNRVEGYT
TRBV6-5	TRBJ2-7	ASSYSGQGYEQY
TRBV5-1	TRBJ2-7	ASRPTSGSYEQY
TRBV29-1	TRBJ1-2	SVKGGNYGYT
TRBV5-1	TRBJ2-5	ASSLALLGQETQY
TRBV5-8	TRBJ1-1	ASSLGWGDRSQAF
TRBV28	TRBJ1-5	ASRLRGSNQPQH
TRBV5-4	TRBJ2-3	ASRAGEFSTDTQY
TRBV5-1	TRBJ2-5	ASSLGTVQETQY
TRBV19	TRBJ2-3	ASSDSGRAWDTQY
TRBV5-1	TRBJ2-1	ASSVGTSGSQF
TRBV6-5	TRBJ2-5	ASSPDGSVTQY
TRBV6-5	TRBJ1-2	ASRSTGLVYGYT
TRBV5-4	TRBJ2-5	ASSLGTSGVQETQY
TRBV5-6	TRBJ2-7	ASSLGDRVYNEQY
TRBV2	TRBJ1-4	ASGPGMIEKLF